This T cell receptor (beta chain) was documented in a study of blood T cell repertoires in COVID-19 (dated by TCRdb to 2018 to 2020). With respect to the entire study: The collaborator samples originated in the United States, Italy and Spain and spanned the acute and convalescent phases of COVID-19. Samples were obtained from the ongoing ImmuneRACE study (first 160 participants) and from 1,200 or so subjects provided by 6 global collaborators. The dataset comprised deeply sampled blood TCRbeta repertoires from subjects exposed to, actively infected with, or recovered from COVID-19. The repertoires were released in a freely available public database meant as a resource for research on the immune response to SARS-CoV-2. The prospective study material was composed of cDNA or gDNA derived from T cells, B-cell-depleted T cells, or PBMCs. A de-identified subject ID, COVID-19 status, age in years and sex were almost always included in the sample metadata. Where HLA class I and class II types were available, the types were taken from metadata supplied by the sample provider, not from assay-based typing.

Whole blood was collected in K2EDTA tubes by collaborating institutions according to the institutions' own protocols. For TCRbeta analysis, collaborators shipped samples as frozen whole blood, isolated PBMCs, or DNA extracted from either of those sample types. The sample holds a few counts of this clone. Its recognized antigen is unknown. No much larger clonotype is one base removed from it; base qualities were not supplied. TCRbeta CDR3 regions were amplified from genomic DNA by means of the immunoSEQ Assay, a bias-controlled multiplex PCR. The original methods were these. Within the assay, amplification of reference gene primers was used to estimate how many nucleated cells each sample contained. To quantify the absolute abundance of each unique TCRbeta CDR3 rearrangement, sequence reads were collapsed and filtered. For each sample, productive Simpson clonality was calculated as the square root of Simpson's diversity index across productive rearrangements. As stored in TCRdb, this immuneACCESS dataset retains in-frame rearrangements with V and J assigned. A fraction of the clones does not appear; measured against another copy, unresolved V genes explain less than half of the discrepancy, and the remainder lacks a known reason. V, J and clone size are taken as reported in that table, and D and trimming were inferred from the DNA itself. In all, the sample holds approximately 70,000 clones, and about nine tenths of those were seen once. Of the sample, around 14% falls within the top ten clones.

CDR1 and CDR2 were assigned from the germline V gene as SGHRS and YFSETQ. The CDR3 numbers 13 residues from cysteine through phenylalanine. The retained sequence is limited to the CDR3, 39 bases, with the frame set at the first base. A distance of 10 bases separates the germline ends of V and J, which lose 4 bases and 6 bases respectively. Paper-wide results and their limitations: Clinical and demographic metadata were provided uncurated, with the amount varying by source and participant.

This chain is built from TRBV5-1 and TRBJ2-2; the best D guess is TRBD1, with 6 bases matching. This receptor was obtained from a woman aged 60-75 years with acute or convalescent COVID-19. The sample comprised peripheral blood. The CDR3 protein sequence reads: CASSTRGAGELFF. The base sequence is TGCGCCAGCAGCACCAGGGGTGCCGGGGAGCTGTTTTTT.